This T cell receptor (beta chain) was identified in a study of cytomegalovirus exposure and HLA in healthy donors. Study-level points and caveats: Within an earlier analysis, most TCR beta V segments proved productive either about 90% or about 30% of the time. Reports credit the classifier with highly specific, highly sensitive diagnosis of cytomegalovirus status. HLA alleles showed associations with 16,951 TCR beta sequences in a later analysis, at a 0.05 false discovery rate.

In its sample, this clone was seen once. Its specificity is not known. 13 Jbeta primers and 60 Vbeta primers were used for the PCR. The method was immunoSEQ multiplex PCR; TCRdb's version includes in-frame clones alone and lacks a portion of them. The sample gives roughly 150,000 clones, 80% of which show up once; around 14% is in the top ten. CDR1 SGHTA and CDR2 FQGTGA come from the germline V gene. The V segment lost 5 bases and the J segment 4 bases; nucleotides outside the gene matches: 14. CDR3 size: 17 residues. The sequenced sample consisted of PBMCs. The receptor's source is a middle-aged woman in good health and CMV-seronegative. The chain combines TRBV7-3 with TRBJ2-3; 8 bases line up with TRBD2. The DNA for the CDR3 is TGTGCCAGCAGCCCCCGACATTCCCTACTAGCGGCAGATACGCAGTATTTT. It is translated as CASSPRHSLLAADTQYF.